The present entry profiles one T cell receptor (beta chain) with its context. Its antigen is currently unknown. This sample is part of a study of beta chain features in type 1 diabetes. Sequenced material consisted of expressed TCRB transcripts (all of the isolated RNA was reverse transcribed). The table came from immunoSEQ multiplex PCR; TCRdb's copy has only in-frame clones and leaves some out. The sample shows 600,000 to 650,000 clones, 15% to 18% of them seen only once. The CDR3 spans 16 residues. Germline V gene lookup returns CDR1 SGHTA and CDR2 FQGTGA. The ends lost 4 bases at V and 5 bases at J; junction bases unmatched: 11. Study-wide findings and caveats: Researchers could not determine here whether HLA type influences TCRB rearrangement.

Sequencing was done on a sample of naive CD4+ T cells from blood. The source of this sequence is a man aged 18 to 30 in good health. This chain uses TRBV7-3 with TRBJ2-1; 7 bases map to TRBD1. For the CDR3, the DNA is TGTGCCAGCAGCTCGCTCGACAGGGTTTCGAACAATGAGCAGTTCTTC. Its translation: CASSSLDRVSNNEQFF.